This record concerns one T cell receptor (beta chain) sequence. What it binds is not known. Other nucleotide sequences in the sample specify the same CDR3. The sample belongs to a study of shared clonotypes between healthy human individuals. Study findings and constraints: Large depth notwithstanding, sorted-subset sequencing proved incomplete by rarefaction.

The length of the CDR3 is 13 residues. With 6 bases clipped from V and 2 bases from J, the junction kept 2 bases outside the gene matches. Germline lookup yields CDR1 SNHLY and CDR2 FYNNEI. The data were produced by immunoSEQ multiplex PCR, yet TCRdb's version contains in-frame clones alone and is incomplete. The data show around 980,000 clones, with around 78% seen just once and 0.6% to 0.75% held by the top ten. This receptor was taken from a young man in good health. Some clones in this sample may be carry-over from other donors' samples. V usage is TRBV2 and J usage is TRBJ1-1; 8 bases are shared with TRBD1. Material: memory CD4+ T cells from PBMCs. Specified subset: CD45RA-negative fraction. The CDR3 loop reads CASRDRANTEAFF. In DNA form, the CDR3 reads TGTGCCAGCAGGGACAGGGCCAACACTGAAGCTTTCTTT.